The sequence of this TCR beta chain was determined in a study of control samples from healthy donors and cancer patients. This clone showed up just a few times. TCRdb's table, derived via immunoSEQ multiplex PCR, lists solely in-frame clones and lacks some. The sample has tens of thousands of clones; about 81% are singletons. The germline gives CDR1 GTSNPN, CDR2 SVGIG (reference sequence). The CDR3 extends over 13 amino acids. Trimming shortened V by 4 bases and J by 7 bases, and 13 bases separated the two germline ends. This TCR was sampled from a man aged 70-80 years with lung cancer. The gene calls are TRBV30 and TRBJ2-2; perhaps TRBD2 as D (5 bases). Material for sequencing was PBMCs. The CDR3 DNA reads TGTGCCTGGACCGTCGGACTCCGCGGGGAGCTGTTTTTT. It is translated as CAWTVGLRGELFF.